Shown below are 31 T cell receptor beta chains from a single sample sequenced in a study of T-cell reconstitution after alpha-beta-depleted transplantation in children. Unique molecular identifiers were used in preparing the TCRbeta library. TCRdb fed the PCR reads into MiXCR, producing one record per CDR3 protein. The sample carries 330,000 or so distinct CDR3 sequences, about a tenth recorded once. The sequencing used PBMCs from the stem cell graft donor, collected from the stem cell graft. Source of these receptors: a human donor who donated a stem cell graft to a child with acute lymphoblastic leukemia.

The rearrangement links TRBV7-2 to TRBJ2-7; 7 bases line up with TRBD1. The V gene's germline CDR1 is SGHTA and CDR2 FQGNSA. J lost 5 bases, V lost 4 bases, and 11 bases had no gene match. The CDR3 has 15 amino acids. DNA of the CDR3: TGTGCCAGCAGCTCTTGGGACAGCCAGCCCGACGAGCAGTACTTC. It is translated as CASSSWDSQPDEQYF.

This clonotype appeared a few times. The rearrangement joins TRBV10-3 to TRBJ2-4; tentative D call: TRBD2 (6 bases). The CDR3 covers 14 residues. From germline, CDR1 is ENHRY and CDR2 SYGVKD. The ends were cut back, 8 bases at V and 6 bases at J, with 17 bases in the middle. CDR3 coding DNA: TGTGCCATCTCGGACGGGAGTGCCGGAAACATTCAGTACTTC. Translation: CAISDGSAGNIQYF.

This clonotype was seen a handful of times. V and J are TRBV27 and TRBJ2-7; 7 bases match TRBD2. Trimming cost V 5 bases and J 2 bases; bases outside gene matches: 9. This CDR3 is 15 amino acids long. Germline V gene sequence: CDR1 MNHEY, CDR2 SMNVEV (reference sequence). The CDR3 reads CASSHGREGPYEQYF. The CDR3 DNA follows: TGTGCCAGCAGTCATGGGAGGGAGGGACCCTACGAGCAGTACTTC.

This clonotype was seen repeatedly, ten times or more. The V call is TRBV12-3 or TRBV12-4, the J call TRBJ2-2; perhaps TRBD2 as D (6 bases). V was pared by 0 bases and J by 1 base, with 6 bases between. This CDR3 has 15 amino acids. This CDR3 reads CASSLAGRNTGELFF. CDR3 bases: TGTGCCAGCAGTTTAGCCGGGAGGAACACCGGGGAGCTGTTTTTT.

The V and J genes are TRBV6-1 and TRBJ1-1; a possible D gene is TRBD1 (6 bases). Trimming removed 8 bases at V and 8 bases at J, with 18 bases between. There are 13 residues in the CDR3. The germline V gene encodes CDR1 MNHNS and CDR2 SASEGT. Written as DNA, the CDR3 is TGTGCCAGCGAGTCCGGAGGGGGAGAGGAAGCTTTCTTT. Its protein product is CASESGGGEEAFF.

This clonotype has a count of ten or more. This chain links TRBV5-5 with TRBJ2-3; 9 bases fit TRBD2. CDR1 SGHKS and CDR2 YYEKEE come from the germline V gene (reference sequence). After removal of 4 bases from V and 5 bases from J, the junction contained 8 bases not matched to a gene. This CDR3 spans 15 amino acids. In nucleotides, the CDR3 is TGTGCCAGCAGCGTTCGACTAGCGGCTGGAGATACGCAGTATTTT. Amino acid sequence: CASSVRLAAGDTQYF.

This clonotype was recorded many times. The V gene is TRBV29-1, the J gene TRBJ2-1; D call uncertain. The CDR3 runs to 14 residues. Trimming removed 6 bases at V and 0 bases at J, with 12 bases between. The germline CDR1 and CDR2 sequences are SQVTM and ANQGSEA. CDR3 amino acids: CSVLDMSSYNEQFF. The CDR3, as DNA: TGCAGCGTGCTTGACATGAGCTCCTACAATGAGCAGTTCTTC.

This clonotype was observed a handful of times. The chain joins TRBV25-1 to TRBJ2-7; either TRBD1 or TRBD2 may fit D (5 bases each). V was shortened by 6 bases and J by 5 bases, with 29 bases between the two germline ends. Germline loops: CDR1 MGHDK, CDR2 SYGVNS. The CDR3 covers 18 residues. The chain's CDR3 is CASSSDGAMPLRSNEQYF. The CDR3 nucleotides are TGTGCCAGCAGCTCTGACGGGGCTATGCCCCTACGTTCTAACGAGCAGTACTTC.

This clonotype has more than one count but fewer than ten. The chain links TRBV7-8 to TRBJ2-5; 9 bases line up with TRBD2. J lost 4 bases, V lost 6 bases, and 6 bases had no gene match. From germline, CDR1 is SGHVS and CDR2 FQNEAQ. The CDR3 covers 14 residues. The CDR3 protein is CASRSSGSVETQYF. The CDR3 DNA is TGTGCCAGCAGGAGTAGCGGGAGTGTAGAGACCCAGTACTTC.

The CDR3, as DNA: TGTGCCACCAGTGGCGTGGGGTTCGCGAACACCGGGGAGCTGTTTTTT. It yields the protein CATSGVGFANTGELFF. The rearrangement links TRBV24-1 to TRBJ2-2; D ambiguous. This CDR3 region has 16 residues. Germline V CDR1 and CDR2: KGHDR, SFDVKD. Trimming left V 5 bases short and J 0 bases short, with 12 bases between.

The CDR3 here is CASRKRGGSYEQYF. The CDR3 DNA sequence: TGTGCCAGCCGTAAGAGAGGGGGATCCTACGAGCAGTACTTC. V is TRBV21-1 and J is TRBJ2-7; the DNA was not used to check the table's D call, TRBD1. TRBV21-1 is recorded as a pseudogene. The CDR3 is made up of 14 amino acids.

This clonotype was counted between two and nine times. The chain uses TRBV29-1 and TRBJ2-2, with 10 bases matching TRBD1. The length of the CDR3 is 13 residues. J lost 3 bases, V lost 8 bases, and 3 bases had no gene match. Germline CDR1 is SQVTM and CDR2 is ANQGSEA. For the CDR3, the DNA is TGCAGCTCCGGGACAGGGGACACCGGGGAGCTGTTTTTT. Protein product: CSSGTGDTGELFF.

The V call is TRBV29-1, the J call TRBJ2-1; D ambiguous. Germline V gene lookup returns CDR1 SQVTM and CDR2 ANQGSEA. V gave up 4 bases and J gave up 5 bases, with 6 bases separating them. CDR3 length: 11 residues. CDR3 in DNA: TGCAGCGTTGTGAACCACAATGAGCAGTTCTTC. It specifies CSVVNHNEQFF.

The chain employs TRBV12-3 or TRBV12-4 and TRBJ1-2; weak D call: TRBD1 (5 bases). The CDR3 length is 15 residues. The V end lost 2 bases, the J end lost 4 bases, and 14 bases lay between the germline ends. CDR3 coding DNA: TGTGCCAGCAGTTTATCTCTTGGGGCCCCCTATGGCTACACCTTC. This encodes CASSLSLGAPYGYTF.

The chain employs TRBV12-3 or TRBV12-4 and TRBJ1-1; D unresolved. The ends were cut back, 3 bases at V and 1 base at J, with 9 bases in the middle. The CDR3 sequence is 14 residues long. The DNA of the CDR3 is TGTGCCAGCAGTTTCCAACCAGGGAACACTGAAGCTTTCTTT. Amino acids: CASSFQPGNTEAFF.

This clonotype was seen only a few times. The chain joins TRBV4-2 to TRBJ2-1, with 9 bases identical to TRBD1. This CDR3 is built from 16 residues. Per the germline V gene, CDR1 is LGHNA and CDR2 is YNFKEQ. V was pared by 3 bases and J by 4 bases, with 7 bases of the junction left unmatched. The CDR3 sequence is CASSQGPGQGYNEQFF. The CDR3 DNA reads TGTGCCAGCAGCCAGGGCCCGGGACAGGGATACAATGAGCAGTTCTTC.

The genes are TRBV4-1 and TRBJ2-1; 8 bases map to TRBD2. Looked up from germline, CDR1 is MGHRA and CDR2 is YSYEKL. CDR3 length: 15 residues. Unmatched junction bases numbered 7, after V lost 1 base and J lost 8 bases. CDR3 sequence (DNA): TGCGCCAGCAGCCAAGGGTTGGGACTAGGGGATGAGCAGTTCTTC. Encoded protein: CASSQGLGLGDEQFF.

V usage is TRBV5-8 and J usage is TRBJ2-7, with D maybe TRBD2 (5 bases). Trimming took 6 bases from V and 6 from J, leaving 10 bases between them. The CDR3 consists of 11 residues. The V gene's germline CDR1 is SGHTS and CDR2 YDEGEE. CDR3 coding DNA: TGTGCCAGCACCTTACGGGGCGAGCAGTACTTC. This translates into CASTLRGEQYF.

This clonotype was recorded many times. The rearrangement links TRBV7-2 to TRBJ2-5; 10 bases are a match to TRBD2. There are 16 residues in the CDR3. The germline V gene has CDR1 SGHTA and CDR2 FQGNSA. V trimming: 6 bases; J trimming: 2 bases; junction bases outside the gene matches: 9. The CDR3 protein is CASSRGTSAWQETQYF. The CDR3 DNA reads as TGTGCCAGCAGTCGCGGGACTAGCGCGTGGCAAGAGACCCAGTACTTC.

The sample holds many counts of this clonotype. DNA for the CDR3: TGCAGTGCTAGGGCCGCCGGGGCCTACGAGCAGTACTTC. Amino acid sequence: CSARAAGAYEQYF. This sequence joins TRBV20-1 and TRBJ2-7; a possible D gene is TRBD2 (5 bases). There are 13 residues in the CDR3. Trimming pared 3 bases from V and 2 bases from J, leaving 11 bases between. The V gene's germline CDR1 is DFQATT and CDR2 SNEGSKA (reference sequence).

This clonotype showed up just a few times. The V gene is TRBV12-3 or TRBV12-4, the J gene TRBJ2-1; TRBD2 is a possible D gene (6 bases). There are 12 residues in the CDR3. Deletions cut 8 bases from V and 6 bases from J, with 11 bases between. The CDR3 loop reads CASFSSANEQFF. The CDR3 DNA reads as TGTGCCAGCTTCTCTAGCGCCAATGAGCAGTTCTTC.

This rearrangement joins TRBV7-8 to TRBJ1-5; 7 bases fit TRBD1. With 4 bases clipped from V and 7 bases from J, the junction kept 7 bases outside the gene matches. The germline V gene has CDR1 SGHVS and CDR2 FQNEAQ. The CDR3 length is 14 residues. The CDR3 DNA reads as TGTGCCAGCAGCTCTAGACAGGGCGGGCAGCCCCAGCATTTT. It specifies CASSSRQGGQPQHF.

This clonotype was seen only a few times. V and J are TRBV5-6 and TRBJ2-7, with D perhaps matching TRBD1 or TRBD2 (5 bases each). CDR1 is SGHDT, CDR2 YYEEEE, per germline. Trimming left V 6 bases short and J 1 base short, with 14 bases between. CDR3 length: 14 amino acids. In nucleotides, the CDR3 is TGTGCCAGCAACGTCGACGGGGCGTCCTACGAGCAGTACTTC. It encodes CASNVDGASYEQYF.

The CDR3, as DNA: TGTGCCAGCAGTGGTTACTTCCCCCGCAATCAGCCCCAGCATTTT. Protein sequence: CASSGYFPRNQPQHF. The chain couples TRBV25-1 to TRBJ1-5, with no clear D. CDR3 length: 15 residues. Trimming took 4 bases from V and 2 from J, leaving 12 bases between them. CDR1 and CDR2 (germline): MGHDK, SYGVNS.

This clonotype was detected only once. A much larger clone differs by one base, so this may be a read error. The chain links TRBV6-5 to TRBJ2-3; perhaps TRBD2 as D (6 bases). CDR1 is MNHEY, CDR2 SVGAGI, per germline. With 3 bases removed from V and 3 bases from J, the gap between germline ends came to 10 bases. This CDR3 region has 14 residues. The CDR3 nucleotides read TGTGCCAGCAGTTATTACCGGGGGACAGATACGCAGTATTTT. Its translation is CASSYYRGTDTQYF.

This clonotype was recorded many times. J is TRBJ2-3 and V is TRBV6-2 or TRBV6-3; TRBD2 aligns across 15 bases. CDR3 length: 18 amino acids. Germline CDR1 and CDR2: MNHEY and SVGEGT. V trimming: 2 bases; J trimming: 5 bases; junction bases outside the gene matches: 8. CDR3 DNA: TGTGCCAGCAGTTACGAGGGACTAGCGGGAGGAGAGGGAGATACGCAGTATTTT. Its translation is CASSYEGLAGGEGDTQYF.

This chain uses TRBV6-5 with TRBJ2-7, with 9 nucleotides matching TRBD2. The germline V gene has CDR1 MNHEY and CDR2 SVGAGI. The V and J ends lost 0 bases and 2 bases, in that order; junction bases with no gene match: 8. This CDR3 spans 17 amino acids. The CDR3 bases are TGTGCCAGCAGTTACTCGCGGGAGCCTAGCGGGGCCTACGAGCAGTACTTC. This gives the protein CASSYSREPSGAYEQYF.

In its sample, this clonotype was seen many times. The chain links TRBV9 to TRBJ1-2; no clear D. Trimming removed 0 bases at V and 2 bases at J, with 5 bases between. This CDR3 spans 13 amino acids. Germline CDR1 SGDLS, CDR2 YYNGEE. The CDR3 spells CASSVEQNYGYTF. In DNA form, the CDR3 reads TGTGCCAGCAGCGTAGAGCAAAACTATGGCTACACCTTC. Complete variable domain (other parts from reference TRBV9 and TRBJ1-2): DSGVTQTPKHLITATGQRVTLRCSPRSGDLSVYWYQQSLDQGLQFLIQYYNGEERAKGNILERFSAQQFPDLHSELNLSSLELGDSALYFCASSVEQNYGYTFGSGTRLTVV.

V gene TRBV12-3 or TRBV12-4 combines with J gene TRBJ1-2; 7 bases match TRBD1. Unmatched junction bases numbered 6, after V lost 4 bases and J lost 7 bases. This CDR3 comprises 13 residues. CDR3 nucleotide sequence: TGTGCCAGCAGTTCCAGTACAGGGGCTGGCTACACCTTC. Its protein is CASSSSTGAGYTF.

The chain is built from TRBV20-1 and TRBJ1-5, with D uncertain. Germline V lookup: CDR1 DFQATT, CDR2 SNEGSKA (reference sequence). The V end was cut by 5 bases, the J end by 0 bases, with 23 bases between. The CDR3 runs to 18 residues. CDR3 nucleotide sequence: TGCAGTGCTCCCCGAGCGAGAATCAGGTTATATAGCAATCAGCCCCAGCATTTT. This gives the protein CSAPRARIRLYSNQPQHF.

This clonotype was counted a few times. The gene calls are TRBV21-1 and TRBJ2-7; the table's D call, TRBD1, was not checked against the DNA. TRBV21-1 is a listed pseudogene. The CDR3 runs 14 residues. CDR3 residues: CASSSLSPDNEQYF. CDR3 DNA sequence: TGTGCCAGCAGCTCACTCTCCCCGGATAACGAGCAGTACTTC.